In this sample, the clone carrying this T cell receptor beta chain turned up a few times. Its antigen is as yet unknown. The CDR3 is 11 residues long. Trimming cost V 3 bases and J 6 bases, with 7 bases left between them. Germline values: CDR1 SQVTM, CDR2 ANQGSEA. This sample is part of a study of beta chain features in type 1 diabetes. General study results and limits: Among patients with Type 1 diabetes, TCRB CDR3s were moderately but significantly shorter in every one of the four CD4+ subsets. VDJ junctions sequenced from type 1 diabetes patients showed fewer insertions and more deletions.

The sequenced template was cDNA made from the entire isolated RNA. Profiled with immunoSEQ multiplex PCR; TCRdb holds only in-frame clones, not every one. The sample has 680,000 or so clones, 13% seen once. Sequences were obtained from naive CD4+ T cells from blood. The rearrangement uses TRBV29-1 and TRBJ2-3; D may be TRBD2 (5 bases). The sequence was collected from a man younger than 30 with type 1 diabetes. The CDR3 coding sequence is TGCAGCGTTGAGAAGCGGGATACGCAGTATTTT. As protein: CSVEKRDTQYF.